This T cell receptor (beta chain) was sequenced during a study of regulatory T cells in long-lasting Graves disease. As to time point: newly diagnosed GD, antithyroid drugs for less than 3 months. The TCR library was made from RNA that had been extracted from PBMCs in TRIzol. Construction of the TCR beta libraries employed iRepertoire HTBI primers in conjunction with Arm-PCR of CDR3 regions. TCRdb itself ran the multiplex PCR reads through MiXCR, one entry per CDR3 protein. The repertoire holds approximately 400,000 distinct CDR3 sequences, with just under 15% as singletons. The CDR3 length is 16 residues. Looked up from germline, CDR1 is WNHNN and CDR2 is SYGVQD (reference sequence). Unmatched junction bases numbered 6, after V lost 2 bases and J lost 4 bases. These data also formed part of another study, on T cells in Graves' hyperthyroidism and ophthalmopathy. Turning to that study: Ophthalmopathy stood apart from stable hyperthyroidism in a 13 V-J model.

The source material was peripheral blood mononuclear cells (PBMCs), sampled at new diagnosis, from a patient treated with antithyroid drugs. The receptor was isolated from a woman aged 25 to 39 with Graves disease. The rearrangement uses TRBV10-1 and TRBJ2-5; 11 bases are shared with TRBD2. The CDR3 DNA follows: TGCGCCAGCAGTGAGACCACTAGCGGGAGCAGAGAGACCCAGTACTTC. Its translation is CASSETTSGSRETQYF.